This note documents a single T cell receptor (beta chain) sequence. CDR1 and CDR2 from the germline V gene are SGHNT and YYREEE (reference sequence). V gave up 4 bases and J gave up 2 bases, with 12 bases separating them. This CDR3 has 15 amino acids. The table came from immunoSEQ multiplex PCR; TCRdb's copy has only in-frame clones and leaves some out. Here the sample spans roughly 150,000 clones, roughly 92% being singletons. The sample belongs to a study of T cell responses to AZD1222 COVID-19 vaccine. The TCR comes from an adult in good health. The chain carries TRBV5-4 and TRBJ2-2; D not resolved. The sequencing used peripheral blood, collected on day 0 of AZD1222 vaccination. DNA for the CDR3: TGTGCCAGCAGCCTTGACCGAAGTAACACCGGGGAGCTGTTTTTT. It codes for CASSLDRSNTGELFF.